Included here is one T cell receptor (beta chain) sequence, with context. Profiling relied on immunoSEQ multiplex PCR, and the TCRdb table lists in-frame clones only, not all of them. Of around 700,000 clones in the sample, 85% to 90% were seen once. V shed 8 bases and J 14 bases; nucleotides not matched to a gene: 4. Germline assignment: CDR1 SGHRS and CDR2 YFSETQ. The CDR3 extends over 9 amino acids. This entry is derived from a study of blood T cell repertoires in COVID-19. Looking at the study overall: Material from acute and convalescent COVID-19 was sourced from the United States, Italy and Spain. From T cells, B-cell-depleted T cells, or PBMCs came the material, which was cDNA or gDNA.

The genes are TRBV5-1 and TRBJ1-2, with 9 bases lining up with TRBD1. The source material was peripheral blood. The receptor was derived from a woman aged 18-30 years with acute or convalescent COVID-19. Here the CDR3 DNA reads TGCGCCAGTAGGGACAGGGTTACCTTC. Translated, it gives CASRDRVTF.